The 32 T cell receptor beta chains reported below all come from one sample, sequenced in a study of T cell responses to AZD1222 COVID-19 vaccine (TCRdb year 2021). Library preparation was by the immunoSEQ multiplex PCR assay. The table comes from immuneACCESS by way of TCRdb, which keeps in-frame sequences with V and J called. Part of the clones is missing from these tables; in studies checked, under half for an unresolved V gene and the rest for unknown reasons. A total of approximately 220,000 clones appear in this sample, just over 90% of them only once. The ten largest account for roughly 1% of the sample. What the time point label conveys for this sample: baseline before first vaccination. The treatment or condition label corresponds to: meningococcal conjugate vaccine given as trial control. Sample: peripheral blood, taken on day 0 of MenACWY control vaccination. Receptors originate from an adult in good health.

The chain has TRBV19 and TRBJ2-3; D is unresolved. The germline gives CDR1 LNHDA, CDR2 SQIVND (reference sequence). This CDR3 spans 16 amino acids. Trimming shortened V by 5 bases and J by 0 bases, and 15 bases separated the two germline ends. CDR3 region: CASSPRARMSTDTQYF. The CDR3 DNA reads TGTGCCAGTAGTCCCCGGGCCCGAATGAGCACAGATACGCAGTATTTT.

V usage is TRBV10-3 and J usage is TRBJ2-1, with D tentatively TRBD1 or TRBD2 (7 bases each). The CDR3 consists of 15 residues. Germline V gene data show CDR1 as ENHRY and CDR2 as SYGVKD. With 4 bases removed from V and 12 bases from J, the gap between germline ends came to 22 bases. This CDR3 reads CAISGEGQNAVGQFF. In nucleotides, the CDR3 is TGTGCCATCAGTGGGGAGGGACAGAACGCCGTCGGGCAGTTCTTC.

V gene TRBV4-2 combines with J gene TRBJ2-3, with 8 bases identical to TRBD1. Germline lookup yields CDR1 LGHNA and CDR2 YNFKEQ. The V gene end was trimmed by 1 base and the J gene end by 3 bases; junction bases not matched to a gene: 12. This CDR3 contains 18 residues. The CDR3 DNA is TGTGCCAGCAGCCAAGGTGCAGGGGGCTGGGGGGTGACAGATACGCAGTATTTT. Translating gives CASSQGAGGWGVTDTQYF.

The chain combines TRBV3-1 (or the pseudogene TRBV3-2) with TRBJ1-5, with D uncertain. The CDR3 has 14 amino acids. Trimming shortened V by 0 bases and J by 1 base, and 4 bases separated the two germline ends. Germline V gene data show CDR1 as LGHDT and CDR2 as YNNKEL (reference sequence). Written as DNA, the CDR3 is TGTGCCAGCAGCCAAGATCACAGCAATCAGCCCCAGCATTTT. Its translation: CASSQDHSNQPQHF.

The chain uses TRBV6-5 and TRBJ2-7; 11 bases fit TRBD1. Trimming removed 6 bases from V and 10 bases from J; junction bases left unmatched: 2. Germline V gene sequence: CDR1 MNHEY, CDR2 SVGAGI. There are 11 residues in the CDR3. CDR3 sequence (DNA): TGTGCCAGCAGGAGGACAGGGGGCCAGTACTTC. Translating gives CASRRTGGQYF.

This chain connects TRBV24-1 to TRBJ2-7; the D is unclear. Per germline, CDR1 KGHDR and CDR2 SFDVKD. Trimming pared 3 bases from V and 5 bases from J, leaving 13 bases between. CDR3 length: 14 residues. The CDR3 coding sequence is TGTGCCACCAGTGATCCGACACCAGCGAACGAGCAGTACTTC. It yields the protein CATSDPTPANEQYF.

The rearrangement links TRBV7-2 to TRBJ2-7, with 7 nucleotides matching TRBD2. Trimming cost V 1 base and J 1 base; bases outside gene matches: 1. CDR1 is SGHTA and CDR2 is FQGNSA in the germline V gene. There are 14 residues in the CDR3. CDR3 sequence reads: CASSLVRGSYEQYF. The CDR3 coding sequence is TGTGCCAGCAGCTTAGTGCGGGGGTCCTACGAGCAGTACTTC.

The rearrangement joins TRBV6-5 to TRBJ1-1, with D perhaps TRBD1 (6 bases). CDR1 and CDR2 from the germline V gene are MNHEY and SVGAGI. Trimming shortened V by 7 bases and J by 6 bases, and 15 bases separated the two germline ends. The CDR3 is 13 residues long. The CDR3 protein is CASTNRERAEAFF. In DNA, the CDR3 is TGTGCCAGCACAAACAGGGAACGTGCTGAAGCTTTCTTT.

CDR3 bases: TGTGCCAGCAGCTTAGAGGGAATTGTGGACTATGGCTACACCTTC. It encodes CASSLEGIVDYGYTF. This chain links TRBV7-2 with TRBJ1-2; the D is unclear. Germline CDR1 SGHTA, CDR2 FQGNSA. This CDR3 spans 15 amino acids. Trimming removed 1 base at V and 3 bases at J, with 12 bases between.

The chain uses TRBV11-2 and TRBJ1-1; D remains unclear. Germline CDR1 and CDR2: SGHAT and FQNNGV. The CDR3 consists of 14 residues. V was cut by 1 base and J by 3 bases, with 9 bases left in between. CDR3 protein: CASSLGRAHTEAFF. The CDR3 DNA is TGTGCCAGCAGCTTAGGTCGGGCGCACACTGAAGCTTTCTTT.

The genes are TRBV5-4 and TRBJ1-6; D perhaps matches TRBD1 (5 bases). The CDR3 consists of 15 residues. The V and J ends lost 0 bases and 7 bases respectively, with 11 bases between them. In germline, CDR1 is SGHNT, CDR2 YYREEE (reference sequence). CDR3 nucleotide sequence: TGTGCCAGCAGCTTGGTGGGGGGATACAATTCACCCCTCCACTTT. Translated: CASSLVGGYNSPLHF.

DNA for the CDR3: TGTGCCAGCAGCGGGGCCGCCGTGCAAGAGACCCAGTACTTC. Translated, it gives CASSGAAVQETQYF. The V and J genes are TRBV9 and TRBJ2-5; D call uncertain. V shed 3 bases and J shed 2 bases, with 11 bases lying between them. CDR3 length: 14 residues. Germline assignment: CDR1 SGDLS and CDR2 YYNGEE.

This chain uses TRBV30 with TRBJ1-1; no definite D call. Germline values: CDR1 GTSNPN, CDR2 SVGIG (reference sequence). V was cut by 3 bases and J by 4 bases, with 12 bases left in between. This CDR3 is built from 13 residues. CDR3 in DNA: TGTGCCTGGAGCTCTTGGTCCGTCACTGAAGCTTTCTTT. Protein: CAWSSWSVTEAFF.

This chain links TRBV7-8 with TRBJ1-1, with 7 bases matching TRBD1. Germline-derived CDR1 and CDR2 are SGHVS and FQNEAQ. The CDR3 covers 16 residues. Unmatched junction bases numbered 11, after V lost 3 bases and J lost 4 bases. Written as DNA, the CDR3 is TGTGCCAGCAGCTTTTCGGACAGGTTATTTCTCACTGAAGCTTTCTTT. This gives the protein CASSFSDRLFLTEAFF.

The V and J genes are TRBV7-2 and TRBJ1-1; TRBD1 aligns across 9 bases. Germline V gives CDR1 SGHTA, CDR2 FQGNSA. J gave up 0 bases and V 4 bases, and 9 bases lay outside the gene matches. This CDR3 is built from 17 residues. The CDR3 here is CASSSGTGLFMNTEAFF. The DNA for the CDR3 is TGTGCCAGCAGCTCCGGGACAGGGCTTTTCATGAACACTGAAGCTTTCTTT.

This clone has more than one count but fewer than ten. The J gene is TRBJ2-2, the V gene TRBV5-1; 10 nucleotides agree with TRBD2. Germline assignment: CDR1 SGHRS and CDR2 YFSETQ. The CDR3 covers 17 residues. With 2 bases clipped from V and 6 bases from J, the junction kept 10 bases outside the gene matches. The CDR3 loop reads CASSFGRASGGPGELFF. In DNA form, the CDR3 reads TGCGCCAGCAGCTTTGGCAGGGCTAGCGGGGGCCCCGGGGAGCTGTTTTTT.

The chain joins TRBV7-2 to TRBJ2-3; 8 bases agree with TRBD1. The CDR3 is 14 amino acids. Looked up from germline, CDR1 is SGHTA and CDR2 is FQGNSA. The ends lost 2 bases at V and 5 bases at J; junction bases unmatched: 3. As DNA, the CDR3 is TGTGCCAGCAGCTTAACAGGGGGGCAAGATACGCAGTATTTT. Protein sequence: CASSLTGGQDTQYF. The full variable domain, completed using reference TRBV7-2 and TRBJ2-3, is GAGVSQSPSNKVTEKGKDVELRCDPISGHTALYWYRQSLGQGLEFLIYFQGNSAPDKSGLPSDRFSAERTGGSVSTLTIQRTQQEDSAVYLCASSLTGGQDTQYFGPGTRLTVL.

This chain uses TRBV30 with TRBJ1-5; D ambiguous. The V end lost 4 bases, the J end lost 4 bases, and 23 bases lay between the germline ends. Germline assignment: CDR1 GTSNPN and CDR2 SVGIG (reference sequence). This CDR3 has 17 residues. This CDR3 is CAWNSPRQARLNQPQHF. The CDR3 DNA reads as TGTGCCTGGAACTCCCCTCGGCAGGCGAGATTGAATCAGCCCCAGCATTTT. The full variable domain, in which reference TRBV30 and TRBJ1-5 provide the parts outside the CDR3, is SQTIHQWPATLVQPVGSPLSLECTVEGTSNPNLYWYRQAAGRGLQLLFYSVGIGQISSEVPQNLSASRPQDRQFILSSKKLLLSDSGFYLCAWNSPRQARLNQPQHFGDGTRLSIL.

This chain links TRBV2 with TRBJ2-1; TRBD1 matches 8 bases. The trim removed 6 bases at V and 1 base at J, leaving 8 bases unmatched. The CDR3 loop spans 16 amino acids. Germline loops: CDR1 SNHLY, CDR2 FYNNEI. CDR3 protein: CASRKQGVGSYNEQFF. In DNA form, the CDR3 reads TGTGCCAGCAGGAAACAGGGGGTCGGGTCCTACAATGAGCAGTTCTTC.

This clone was observed a single time. The J gene is TRBJ2-2, the V gene TRBV5-1, with a weak D call TRBD1 (5 bases). Germline CDR1 is SGHRS and CDR2 is YFSETQ. This CDR3 region has 15 residues. With 0 bases removed from V and 3 bases from J, the gap between germline ends came to 9 bases. In DNA, the CDR3 is TGCGCCAGCAGCTTGGAAAGACAGTACACCGGGGAGCTGTTTTTT. Its translation: CASSLERQYTGELFF.

J is TRBJ1-1 and V is TRBV2; 10 bases fit TRBD1. CDR1 and CDR2 from the germline V gene are SNHLY and FYNNEI. Losses at the gene ends were 6 bases for V and 1 base for J; bases not matched to a gene: 5. This CDR3 contains 15 residues. In nucleotides, the CDR3 is TGTGCCAGCAGAATCCGGACAGGGGGGAACACTGAAGCTTTCTTT. Its translation is CASRIRTGGNTEAFF.

This chain uses TRBV28 with TRBJ1-2; perhaps TRBD1 as D (5 bases). The CDR3 is made up of 15 amino acids. From germline, CDR1 is MDHEN and CDR2 SYDVKM. V shed 6 bases and J shed 4 bases, with 18 bases lying between them. CDR3 protein: CASSFGGLPRYGYTF. The CDR3, as DNA: TGTGCCAGCAGCTTCGGGGGACTTCCCCGCTATGGCTACACCTTC.

Here the CDR3 DNA reads TGTGCCATCAGGAGGGACACCGGAAGTTTCTTGTACGAGCAGTACTTC. The encoded protein is CAIRRDTGSFLYEQYF. V and J are TRBV10-3 and TRBJ2-7; TRBD1 might be the D (6 bases). V was trimmed by 6 bases and J by 4 bases, leaving 22 bases between them. Germline-derived CDR1 and CDR2 are ENHRY and SYGVKD. CDR3 size: 16 residues.

This clone was seen just once. The chain recombines TRBV28 with TRBJ2-1; D call uncertain. Trimming pared 6 bases from V and 10 bases from J, leaving 10 bases between. The CDR3 runs 11 residues. From germline, CDR1 is MDHEN and CDR2 SYDVKM. CDR3 DNA: TGTGCCAGCAGCCTAATCTTCGAGCAGTTCTTC. This translates into CASSLIFEQFF.

This sequence joins TRBV7-8 and TRBJ1-4; D may be TRBD1 (6 bases). Trimming left V 1 base short and J 8 bases short, with 17 bases between. Germline values: CDR1 SGHVS, CDR2 FQNEAQ. This CDR3 contains 16 residues. The CDR3 bases are TGTGCCAGCAGCTTAGGGGGGGGCGGTAGTAGCGAAAAACTGTTTTTT. This translates into CASSLGGGGSSEKLFF.

The chain uses TRBV28 and TRBJ1-2; unclear D gene. CDR3 length: 16 residues. Germline CDR1 MDHEN, CDR2 SYDVKM. The germline V and J ends were trimmed by 1 base and 0 bases, with 12 bases remaining between them. The CDR3 coding sequence is TGTGCCAGCAGTTTATTTGGCGGAGGAGCTAACTATGGCTACACCTTC. Translated: CASSLFGGGANYGYTF.

The gene calls are TRBV10-1 and TRBJ1-3, with D perhaps TRBD1 (5 bases). From germline, CDR1 is WNHNN and CDR2 SYGVQD (reference sequence). The CDR3 loop spans 16 amino acids. V lost 6 bases, J lost 2 bases, and 17 bases lay in between. CDR3 nucleotides: TGCGCCAGCAGCCAACAGGATCCCCTGACTGGAAACACCATATATTTT. It translates to CASSQQDPLTGNTIYF.

This chain uses TRBV18 with TRBJ1-3; 9 bases map to TRBD1. The CDR3 runs to 17 residues. Trimming at V came to 1 base and at J to 0 bases, leaving 4 bases not matched to a gene. The germline gives CDR1 KGHSH, CDR2 LQKENI. The CDR3 loop reads CASSPRWDRASGNTIYF. The DNA of the CDR3 is TGTGCCAGCTCACCACGCTGGGACAGGGCCTCTGGAAACACCATATATTTT.

Written as DNA, the CDR3 is TGTGCCAGCTGTCGACAGGGGGCGAACTATGGCTACACCTTC. Its protein is CASCRQGANYGYTF. V is TRBV2 and J is TRBJ1-2; TRBD1 agrees at 10 bases. Trimming removed 8 bases from V and 2 bases from J; junction bases left unmatched: 5. CDR3 length: 14 residues. CDR1 and CDR2 (germline): SNHLY, FYNNEI.

The chain links TRBV7-2 to TRBJ1-1; 7 bases are a match to TRBD1. Trimming at V came to 6 bases and at J to 7 bases, leaving 8 bases not matched to a gene. This CDR3 comprises 13 residues. Germline-derived CDR1 and CDR2 are SGHTA and FQGNSA. The CDR3 sequence: CASSRDRYSEAFF. The CDR3 DNA is TGTGCCAGCAGTCGGGACAGATATAGTGAAGCTTTCTTT. Filled out from reference TRBV7-2 and TRBJ1-1, the complete variable domain reads GAGVSQSPSNKVTEKGKDVELRCDPISGHTALYWYRQSLGQGLEFLIYFQGNSAPDKSGLPSDRFSAERTGGSVSTLTIQRTQQEDSAVYLCASSRDRYSEAFFGQGTRLTVV.

V usage is TRBV19 and J usage is TRBJ2-5; 8 bases agree with TRBD1. The CDR3 length is 13 residues. The germline V gene has CDR1 LNHDA and CDR2 SQIVND (reference sequence). The J segment lost 4 bases and the V segment lost 5 bases, leaving 3 bases of the junction unmatched. The CDR3 nucleotides read TGTGCCAGTAGTGCTACAGGGGGAGAGACCCAGTACTTC. Translation: CASSATGGETQYF. The complete variable domain, with remaining parts taken from reference TRBV19 and TRBJ2-5, reads DGGITQSPKYLFRKEGQNVTLSCEQNLNHDAMYWYRQDPGQGLRLIYYSQIVNDFQKGDIAEGYSVSREKKESFPLTVTSAQKNPTAFYLCASSATGGETQYFGPGTRLLVL.

CDR3 protein: CASSQDDRGAGELFF. CDR3 DNA sequence: TGTGCCAGCAGCCAAGATGACAGGGGCGCCGGGGAGCTGTTTTTT. The gene calls are TRBV3-1 (or the pseudogene TRBV3-2) and TRBJ2-2, with 8 bases matching TRBD1. The CDR3 is made up of 15 amino acids. The germline V gene has CDR1 LGHDT and CDR2 YNNKEL (reference sequence). Unmatched junction bases numbered 3, after V lost 0 bases and J lost 6 bases.